This TCR beta chain was captured in a study of T-cell memory formation after mild COVID-19. In TCRdb, the 5' RACE reads were re-called with MiXCR into one record per CDR3 protein. In the table there are approximately 350,000 distinct CDR3 sequences, 25% to 30% of which are singletons. This CDR3 spans 13 amino acids. V was cut by 8 bases and J by 4 bases, with 12 bases left in between. Germline V gives CDR1 SNHLY, CDR2 FYNNEI. The chain uses TRBV2 and TRBJ1-3; D is possibly TRBD1 (6 bases). Sequencing was carried out using PBMCs or a T cell subset sorted from them (not recorded which). This receptor was identified in an adult woman who had mild COVID-19 (a few samples of this study predate the infection). Cell type and time point are not known. The CDR3 loop is CASQQGPGNTIYF. The CDR3 DNA reads as TGTGCCAGCCAGCAGGGGCCAGGAAACACCATATATTTT. Together with reference TRBV2 and TRBJ1-3, the CDR3 gives the full variable domain: EPEVTQTPSHQVTQMGQEVILRCVPISNHLYFYWYRQILGQKVEFLVSFYNNEISEKSEIFDDQFSVERPDGSNFTLKIRSTKLEDSAMYFCASQQGPGNTIYFGEGSWLTVV.